Below, one T cell receptor (beta chain) is given with its context. The antigen is unknown. A junction end diverges from the germline sequence, so it may reflect a read error. The sample belongs to a study of response to subunit inactivated influenza vaccine. Study-wide points: That few new T cells are recruited by each seasonal influenza vaccination was the authors' suggestion.

MiXCR, applied by TCRdb to the RT-PCR reads, yields one record per CDR3 protein. The sample has about 610,000 distinct CDR3 sequences; about 14% are singletons. The germline V gene has CDR1 SGHDN and CDR2 FVKESK. The CDR3 has 15 residues. This sequence was found in a man aged 50-59 years who received an inactivated influenza vaccine. The V gene is TRBV14, the J gene TRBJ2-3, with 7 bases identical to TRBD2. This sample comprised PBMCs from blood, obtained about 13 days after vaccination. Written as DNA, the CDR3 is TGTGTCAGCAGCCCGGGACTATCCATCACAGATACGCAGTATTTT. Its translation is CVSSPGLSITDTQYF. Drawing the rest from reference TRBV14 and TRBJ2-3, the complete variable domain is EAGVTQFPSHSVIEKGQTVTLRCDPISGHDNLYWYRRVMGKEIKFLLHFVKESKQDESGMPNNRFLAERTGGTYSTLKVQPAELEDSGVYFCVSSPGLSITDTQYFGPGTRLTVL.